The source of this T cell receptor beta chain is a study of blood T cells in healthy people across ages. The use of a sample-barcoded 5' primer and a J-beta primer mix characterized a second PCR of roughly 6 to 11 cycles. TCRdb reprocessed the 5' RACE reads via MiXCR and lists one record per CDR3 protein. The table has some 760,000 distinct CDR3 sequences, around a quarter seen once. V lost 5 bases and J lost 8, with 7 bases in between. Germline V gene data show CDR1 as LNHDA and CDR2 as SQIVND (reference sequence). There are 11 residues in the CDR3. The same specimen was also included in a second study, on T cells of mothers and their children.

The chain links TRBV19 to TRBJ2-1; no clear D. The TCR comes from a boy aged 5 to 17 in good health. The sample taken for sequencing was blood. The chain's CDR3 is CASSSVHEQFF. The CDR3 DNA reads as TGTGCCAGTAGTTCCGTGCATGAGCAGTTCTTC.